The subject of this entry is one T cell receptor beta chain. This clone occurred once. Its antigen is currently not known. It has no much larger one-base neighbor in the sample; base qualities were not kept. Trimming removed 4 bases from V and 0 bases from J; the gene matches leave 13 bases unexplained. Reading the germline V gene gives CDR1 SGDLS and CDR2 YYNGEE. Spanning cysteine to phenylalanine, the CDR3 consists of 19 amino acids. CDR3 DNA is the only sequence kept; it has 57 bases, read in frame from the first base. In total, approximately 700 healthy bone marrow donors made up the cohort. At the time of sampling, all cohort members were nominally healthy, though unrecorded immune exposures were likely present. The donor was CMV seronegative and was included in the group of 352 seronegative cohort members. A peripheral blood sample was provided by each donor, and peripheral blood mononuclear cells were used for TCR beta sequencing. The Qiagen DNeasy Blood Extraction Kit was used to extract genomic DNA from the blood cell samples.

The library was made by the immunoSEQ multiplex PCR assay. For the multiplex PCR, a mixture combining 60 forward primers for TCR Vbeta segments and 13 reverse primers for TCR Jbeta segments was used. The CDR3 region of rearranged TCR beta genes was amplified from genomic DNA with a multiplex PCR assay. The amplified TCR beta libraries were sequenced on the Illumina HiSeq System as 87-base-pair reads. The study's own analysis went as follows. Across the 600 to 700 repertoires, a later analysis counted 78 million or so unique TCR beta chains, around 10 million of which were shared by at least two donors. Raw reads were error-corrected and collapsed into unique sequences with a nearest-neighbor algorithm that merged closely related sequences to remove PCR and sequencing errors. V, D and J gene segments were assigned by aligning CDR3 sequences to IMGT reference sequences. Each retained sequence needed at least a six-nucleotide match to both a V gene segment and a J gene segment. A rearrangement was called productive if the CDR3 had no stop codons and remained in frame with V and J, and every other rearrangement was called non-productive. Following IMGT convention, CDR3 was defined as the stretch from the second conserved V-encoded cysteine to the conserved J-encoded phenylalanine. In an earlier analysis of approximately 500 of the donors, sequences lacking an unambiguous match to a single V gene segment were excluded. In an earlier analysis of 587 of the donors, V segments were called functional above 56.7% productive rearrangements and were called segregating when the between-donor standard deviation exceeded 5%. A statistical classification framework was built to diagnose cytomegalovirus status from the catalog of TCR beta chain sequences. In a later analysis, V and J genes were assigned by comparing TCR nucleotide sequences against IMGT/GENE-DB human TR gene sequences. A later analysis assigned CDR3 sequences and most-parsimonious VDJ recombination scenarios with the TCRdist pipeline. A later analysis defined each TCR beta chain by its CDR3 amino acid sequence plus V-gene family, and excluded reads lacking a unique V-gene family. A later analysis removed 550 to 650 highly shared, low-generation-probability nucleotide sequences to deal with suspected cross-contamination and a sequencing artifact. In a later analysis, a clonal expansion index for each public chain was calculated from normalized within-repertoire ranks of inferred template counts. In a later analysis, generation probabilities were computed using a VDJ recombination model fitted to out-of-frame rearrangements, and the results were checked against IGoR. In a later analysis, hypergeometric tests were used to score TCR-TCR, TCR-HLA and TCR-CMV co-occurrence, with a repertoire-size bias correction applied to TCR pairs. A later analysis estimated false discovery rates by permuting HLA or CMV assignments 20 times. In a later analysis, co-occurring TCRs were grouped using DBSCAN, and TCRdist sequence similarity was added for clustering within HLA-allele-positive subsets. Co-occurrence clustering excluded repertoires with fewer than 30,000 or more than 120,000 public chains, plus five with anomalous nucleotide sharing. Imported from immuneACCESS, the table was reduced by TCRdb to in-frame sequences with V and J called. These copies leave out some clones; in studies compared against another copy, an unresolved V gene accounts for under half, and the cause of the remainder is not known. The D gene and trimming were derived from the DNA, and the V and J assignments and clone size from that table. Within this sample are over 100,000 clones, with more than 60% of them counted one time only. Together, the top ten hold more than 1.5% of the sample.

The data were obtained in a study of cytomegalovirus exposure and HLA in healthy donors (TCRdb year 2017). About the study as a whole: An earlier analysis of approximately 550 of the donors reported roughly 300 Gb of sequence data and 100 million to 130 million unique TCR beta sequences from some 180 million T cells. In addition to the first cohort of around 670 subjects, a separate validation cohort of 120 different subjects was used. To study patterns of TCR occurrence, a later analysis re-analyzed previously published TCR beta repertoires from 666 donors and added high-resolution HLA genotyping. HLA typing covered class I and class II loci at four-digit resolution. High-throughput TCR immunosequencing, statistical association of individual TCRs with disease status, and machine learning were combined to predict cytomegalovirus infection status. Genome-wide SNP genotypes for about 65% of the roughly 670 donors were used in a later genetic analysis, which treated that subset as a discovery cohort. An early release that covered some 640 HLA-typed donors contained approximately 320 gigabases of sequencing data and tens of millions of unique TCR sequences. The later analysis used no new phenotypic data to find candidate immune exposures, relying instead on TCR beta sequences and their occurrence across donors. Every discovery cohort repertoire had been produced on one sequencing platform. Among about 410 genotyped donors of the cohort, an average of about 240,000 unique TCR beta nucleotide sequences was sequenced per donor, of which about 18% were non-productive. The study aimed to test whether cataloging public T cell receptors could reveal signatures of past pathogen exposure. Roughly 5 DR-DQ haplotypes were handled as single units for association and clustering, since linkage in the cohort was strong. Donor age, sex, ethnicity and CMV serostatus were compiled alongside the repertoire data. To decide whether each TCR beta V gene segment behaved as functional or pseudogenic, an earlier analysis of some 600 of the donors relied on high-throughput TCR beta sequencing. Of the approximately 400 genotyped donors, approximately 81% were placed in the genetic ancestry cluster associated with self-reported Caucasian donors. The study profiled the T cell repertoires of some 610 subjects by immunosequencing and related them to cytomegalovirus serostatus. The number of donors typed differed by locus, with roughly 620-630 for A, B, C, DRB1 and DQB1, roughly 550 for DQA1, under 610 for DPA1, and 400 to 490 for DPB1. Broad study findings and their caveats: Correlated functional status among segregating V segments might be attributable to linkage disequilibrium, but an unknown experimental factor could not be ruled out. Three of the identified cytomegalovirus-associated TCR beta chains were confirmed in vitro to be specific for cytomegalovirus antigens. Compared with the approximately 710-donor mean, donors in an Asian-associated ancestry cluster had fewer N-insertions in productive TCRs, according to a later genetic analysis. The classifier was reported to diagnose cytomegalovirus status with high specificity and sensitivity in both the original cohort and the validation cohort. In the study, 150 to 200 TCR beta chains were listed as associated with cytomegalovirus. CMV serostatus was the only immune exposure information available for the cohort. A further reported finding was that TCR beta sequences accurately predicted the HLA-A and HLA-B alleles for most subjects in the first cohort. The sequencing pipeline was judged likely to have produced a cluster of highly shared sequence variants as a technical artifact. According to a later analysis, parvovirus B19, influenza, CMV and Epstein-Barr virus appeared linked to several top co-occurrence clusters. The earlier analysis of 587 of the donors excluded some 16 rarely observed V segments, including chromosome 9 orphons, because counts were too low. A later analysis associated about 16,000 TCR beta sequences with specific HLA alleles at a false discovery rate of 0.05. Most TCR sequences were seen in very few donors, while some public TCRs were found in many individuals. V-gene and J-gene trimming of TCR beta chains was associated with a missense DCLRE1C variant in a later genetic analysis, and the association was replicated in an independent cohort. Some IMGT-functional V segments, including TRBV6-2 and TRBV6-3, could not be distinguished by the 87-base-pair reads and were therefore excluded. A later analysis found that TCR association rates varied across HLA loci, with DRB1 alleles showing the most associated TCRs and HLA-C alleles the fewest. Compared with equally common non-associated chains, HLA-associated TCR beta chains in a later analysis were more clonally expanded and had lower generation probabilities. Only TCR beta chains were sequenced in this cohort, and the absence of alpha or paired-chain data limited detectable features. The authors suggested that the approach could potentially be generalized to other disease states and immunological phenotypes. Broadly in line with IMGT annotations, most TCR beta V segments showed up in productive rearrangements about 87% or about 30% of the time in an earlier analysis of approximately 640 of the donors. According to a later analysis, most CMV-associated TCR beta chains appeared to be HLA-restricted, and the HLA associations seemed to be driven largely by CMV exposure. HLA typing was unavailable for some donors at each locus, so association tests used only the typed subset. When HLA alleles, especially DR and DQ, strongly co-occurred, attributing TCR associations to individual alleles was difficult. Sequencing depth was assumed to be roughly uniform across donors in the presence/absence analyses, though that assumption may not hold.

Material: PBMCs. The chain uses TRBV9 and TRBJ2-6; the junction holds 7 bases that match TRBD2. This clonotype was sampled from a man aged 18 to 29 in good health and CMV-seronegative. For the CDR3, the sequence is CASSFGSGWDYSGANVLTF. The nucleotides read TGTGCCAGCAGCTTTGGGTCAGGATGGGACTACTCTGGGGCCAACGTCCTGACTTTC. The full variable domain, with segments outside the CDR3 supplied by the reference TRBV9 and TRBJ2-6 proteins, appears as DSGVTQTPKHLITATGQRVTLRCSPRSGDLSVYWYQQSLDQGLQFLIQYYNGEERAKGNILERFSAQQFPDLHSELNLSSLELGDSALYFCASSFGSGWDYSGANVLTFGAGSRLTVL.